This T cell receptor (beta chain) comes out of a study of shared clonotypes between healthy human individuals. Broader study findings: Sequencing of the sorted subsets was shown by rarefaction to be incomplete despite large depth.

This clone was picked up one time. Its antigen is not known. Other DNA sequences in this sample translate to the same CDR3. The assay was immunoSEQ multiplex PCR, and TCRdb's table has in-frame clones only and misses some. The data hold roughly 1,100,000 clones, with approximately 70% observed a single time. Sample: memory CD4+ T cells sorted from blood. Subset defined: CD45RA-negative fraction. This receptor was identified in a man between 18 and 35 years old in good health.

The CDR3 is CSARANTEAFF. CDR3 sequence (DNA): TGCAGTGCTAGAGCCAACACTGAAGCTTTCTTT. The chain links TRBV20-1 to TRBJ1-1; D gene ambiguous. CDR1 and CDR2 (germline): DFQATT, SNEGSKA (reference sequence). The V end was cut by 1 base, the J end by 2 bases, with 2 bases between. The CDR3 runs to 11 residues.